This TCR beta chain was recorded in a study of cytomegalovirus exposure and HLA in healthy donors. The study ran its PCR with 60 Vbeta and 13 Jbeta primers. Here immunoSEQ multiplex PCR was the method, and the copy in TCRdb shows in-frame clones only, minus some. The table includes about 110,000 clones, about 85% detected once. Per the germline V gene, CDR1 is MNHEY and CDR2 is SMNVEV (reference sequence). V was shortened by 3 bases and J by 0 bases, with 3 bases between the two germline ends. There are 14 residues in the CDR3. The sequencing sample was made of PBMCs. The chain uses TRBV27 and TRBJ2-6; the D is unclear. The receptor was isolated from a man in his forties or fifties in good health and CMV-seronegative. The CDR3 region is CASSFSSGANVLTF. The CDR3 DNA reads as TGTGCCAGCAGTTTCAGCTCTGGGGCCAACGTCCTGACTTTC.